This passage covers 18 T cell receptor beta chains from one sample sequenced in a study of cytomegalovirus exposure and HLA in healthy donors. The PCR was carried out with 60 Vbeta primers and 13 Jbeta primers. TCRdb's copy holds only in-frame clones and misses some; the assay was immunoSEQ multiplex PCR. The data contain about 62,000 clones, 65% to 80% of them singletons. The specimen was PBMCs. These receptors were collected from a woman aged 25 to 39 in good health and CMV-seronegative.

The CDR3 loop reads CASSPRGITDTQYF. The DNA of the CDR3 is TGTGCCAGCAGCCCCAGGGGGATCACAGATACGCAGTATTTT. The genes are TRBV7-3 and TRBJ2-3; TRBD1 aligns across 7 bases. The CDR3 totals 14 residues. Looked up from germline, CDR1 is SGHTA and CDR2 is FQGTGA. J lost 2 bases, V lost 5 bases, and 4 bases had no gene match. Complete variable domain (other parts from reference TRBV7-3 and TRBJ2-3): GAGVSQTPSNKVTEKGKYVELRCDPISGHTALYWYRQSLGQGPEFLIYFQGTGAADDSGLPNDRFFAVRPEGSVSTLKIQRTERGDSAVYLCASSPRGITDTQYFGPGTRLTVL.

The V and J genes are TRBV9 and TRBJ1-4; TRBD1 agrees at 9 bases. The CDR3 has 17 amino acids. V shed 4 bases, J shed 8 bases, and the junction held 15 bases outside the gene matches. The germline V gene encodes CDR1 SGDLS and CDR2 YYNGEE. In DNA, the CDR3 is TGTGCCAGCAGCTCCCGACAGGGGGAGACCCCGGGGGAAAAACTGTTTTTT. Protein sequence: CASSSRQGETPGEKLFF. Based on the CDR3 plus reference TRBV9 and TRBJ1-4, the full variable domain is DSGVTQTPKHLITATGQRVTLRCSPRSGDLSVYWYQQSLDQGLQFLIQYYNGEERAKGNILERFSAQQFPDLHSELNLSSLELGDSALYFCASSSRQGETPGEKLFFGSGTQLSVL.

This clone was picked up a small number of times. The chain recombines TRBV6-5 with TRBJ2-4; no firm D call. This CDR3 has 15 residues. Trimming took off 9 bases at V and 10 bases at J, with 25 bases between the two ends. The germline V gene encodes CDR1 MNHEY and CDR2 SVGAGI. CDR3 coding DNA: TGTGCCAGTTCTCCTTCCAGTGCCACCTCCACAATTCAGTACTTC. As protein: CASSPSSATSTIQYF.

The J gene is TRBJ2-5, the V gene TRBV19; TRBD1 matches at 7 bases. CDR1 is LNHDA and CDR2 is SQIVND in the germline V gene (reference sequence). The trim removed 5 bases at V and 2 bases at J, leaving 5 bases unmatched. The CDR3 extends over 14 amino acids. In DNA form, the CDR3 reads TGTGCCAGTAGTCGACAGGGACAGCAAGAGACCCAGTACTTC. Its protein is CASSRQGQQETQYF.

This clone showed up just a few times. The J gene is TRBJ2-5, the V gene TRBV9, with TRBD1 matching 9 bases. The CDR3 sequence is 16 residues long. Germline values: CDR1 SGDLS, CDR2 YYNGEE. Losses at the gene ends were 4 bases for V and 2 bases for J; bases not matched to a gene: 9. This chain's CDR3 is CASSPGQGEGQETQYF. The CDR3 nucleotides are TGTGCCAGCAGCCCGGGACAGGGAGAGGGGCAAGAGACCCAGTACTTC.

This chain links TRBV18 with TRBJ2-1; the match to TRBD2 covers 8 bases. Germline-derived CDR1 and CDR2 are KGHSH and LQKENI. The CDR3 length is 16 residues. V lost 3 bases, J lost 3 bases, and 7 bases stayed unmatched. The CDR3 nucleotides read TGTGCCAGCTCACCTCCAACCGGGACTAGCTACAATGAGCAGTTCTTC. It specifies CASSPPTGTSYNEQFF.

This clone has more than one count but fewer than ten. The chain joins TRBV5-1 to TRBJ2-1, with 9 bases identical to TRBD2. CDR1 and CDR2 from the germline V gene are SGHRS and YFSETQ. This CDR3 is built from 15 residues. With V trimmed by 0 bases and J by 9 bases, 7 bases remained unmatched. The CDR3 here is CASSLALAGLGEQFF. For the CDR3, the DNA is TGCGCCAGCAGCTTGGCCCTAGCGGGACTCGGTGAGCAGTTCTTC.

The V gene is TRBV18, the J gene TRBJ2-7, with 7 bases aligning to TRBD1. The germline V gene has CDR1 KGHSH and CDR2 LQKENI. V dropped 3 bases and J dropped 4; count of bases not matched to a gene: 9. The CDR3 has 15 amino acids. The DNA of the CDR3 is TGTGCCAGCTCACCGGACAGGCAGTTATCGTACGAGCAGTACGTC. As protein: CASSPDRQLSYEQYV.

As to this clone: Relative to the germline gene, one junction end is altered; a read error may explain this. The CDR3 protein is CASSSLLAGVNEQFF. The CDR3 DNA reads TGTGCTAGCAGCTCCCTCCTAGCGGGAGTTAATGAGCAGTTCTTC. V usage is TRBV7-7 and J usage is TRBJ2-1, with 10 bases that match TRBD2. Per the germline V gene, CDR1 is SSHAT and CDR2 is FNYEAQ (reference sequence). This CDR3 is 15 amino acids long.

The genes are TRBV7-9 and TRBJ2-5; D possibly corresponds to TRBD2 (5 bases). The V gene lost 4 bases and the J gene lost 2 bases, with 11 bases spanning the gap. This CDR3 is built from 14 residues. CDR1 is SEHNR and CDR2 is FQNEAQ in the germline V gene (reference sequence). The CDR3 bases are TGTGCCAGCAGCTCATCTAGCTATCAAGAGACCCAGTACTTC. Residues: CASSSSSYQETQYF.

The CDR3 DNA follows: TGTGCCAGCAGCCCCGGACTAGAGGTTGAGCAGTTCTTC. As protein: CASSPGLEVEQFF. The gene calls are TRBV5-4 and TRBJ2-1; 7 nucleotides match TRBD2. The CDR3 extends over 13 amino acids. V dropped 4 bases and J dropped 9; count of bases not matched to a gene: 7. Germline values: CDR1 SGHNT, CDR2 YYREEE (reference sequence).

The CDR3 coding sequence is TGCGCCAGCAAACCGACTAGCGGGGAACTCAATGAGCAGTTCTTC. Its protein product is CASKPTSGELNEQFF. The chain employs TRBV5-1 and TRBJ2-1; 11 bases line up with TRBD2. The CDR3 extends over 15 amino acids. Germline-derived CDR1 and CDR2 are SGHRS and YFSETQ. Unmatched junction bases numbered 8, after V lost 6 bases and J lost 6 bases.

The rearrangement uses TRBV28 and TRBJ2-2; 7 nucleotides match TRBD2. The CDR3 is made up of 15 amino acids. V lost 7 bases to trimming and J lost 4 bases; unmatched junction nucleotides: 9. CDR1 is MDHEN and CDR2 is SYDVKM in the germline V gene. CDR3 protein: CASTRPAGVTGELFF. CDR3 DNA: TGTGCCAGCACCCGCCCGGCGGGAGTCACCGGGGAGCTGTTTTTT.

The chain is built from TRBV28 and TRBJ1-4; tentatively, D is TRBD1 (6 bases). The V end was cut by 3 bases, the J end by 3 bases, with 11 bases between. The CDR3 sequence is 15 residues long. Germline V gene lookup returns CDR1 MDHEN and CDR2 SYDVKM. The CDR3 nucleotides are TGTGCCAGCAGTTTGGTAGGGGGAGCTAATGAAAAACTGTTTTTT. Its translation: CASSLVGGANEKLFF. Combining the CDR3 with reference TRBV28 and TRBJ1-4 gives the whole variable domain DVKVTQSSRYLVKRTGEKVFLECVQDMDHENMFWYRQDPGLGLRLIYFSYDVKMKEKGDIPEGYSVSREKKERFSLILESASTNQTSMYLCASSLVGGANEKLFFGSGTQLSVL.

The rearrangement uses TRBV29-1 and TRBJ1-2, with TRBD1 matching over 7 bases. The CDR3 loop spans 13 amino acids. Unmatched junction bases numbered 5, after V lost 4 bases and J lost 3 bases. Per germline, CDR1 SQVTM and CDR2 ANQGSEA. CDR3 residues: CSVGQGGDYGYTF. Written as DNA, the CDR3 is TGCAGCGTTGGACAGGGAGGAGACTATGGCTACACCTTC.

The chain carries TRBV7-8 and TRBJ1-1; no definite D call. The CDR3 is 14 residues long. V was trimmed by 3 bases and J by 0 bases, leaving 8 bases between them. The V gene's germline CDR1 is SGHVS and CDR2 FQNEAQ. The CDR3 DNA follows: TGTGCCAGCAGCTTGAGTACGATGAACACTGAAGCTTTCTTT. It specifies CASSLSTMNTEAFF.

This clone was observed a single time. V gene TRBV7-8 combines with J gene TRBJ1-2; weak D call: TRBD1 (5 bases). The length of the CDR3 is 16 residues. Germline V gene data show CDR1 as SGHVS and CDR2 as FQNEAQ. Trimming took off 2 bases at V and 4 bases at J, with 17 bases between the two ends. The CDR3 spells CASSLSGRVRTYGYTF. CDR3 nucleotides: TGTGCCAGCAGCTTATCTGGCAGGGTCCGGACCTATGGCTACACCTTC.

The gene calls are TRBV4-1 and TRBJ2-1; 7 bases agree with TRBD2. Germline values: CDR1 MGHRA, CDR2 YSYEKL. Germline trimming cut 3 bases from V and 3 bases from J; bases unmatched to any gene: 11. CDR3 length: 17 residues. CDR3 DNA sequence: TGCGCCAGCAGCCAGCGCTCCGGGCTAGCGGACTACAATGAGCAGTTCTTC. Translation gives CASSQRSGLADYNEQFF.